This passage covers 8 T cell receptor beta chains from one sample sequenced in a study of T cell changes during pregnancy in multiple sclerosis. Profiled with immunoSEQ multiplex PCR; TCRdb holds only in-frame clones, not every one. The sample includes about 28,000 clones, approximately 90% of them seen just once. The input for sequencing was CD4+ T cells from peripheral blood mononuclear cells, taken in the first trimester of pregnancy. The receptors were gathered from a female donor in good health, enrolled as a control in a pregnancy study.

The chain joins TRBV5-1 to TRBJ1-1; D is possibly TRBD1 (5 bases). Trimming pared 6 bases from V and 10 bases from J, leaving 22 bases between. The CDR3 spans 14 residues. The germline V gene has CDR1 SGHRS and CDR2 YFSETQ. CDR3 DNA sequence: TGCGCCAGCACCGTGGAAGGGGCACAACCGGGAGCTTTCTTT. It specifies CASTVEGAQPGAFF. The entire variable domain, with the rest obtained from reference TRBV5-1 and TRBJ1-1, is as follows: KAGVTQTPRYLIKTRGQQVTLSCSPISGHRSVSWYQQTPGQGLQFLFEYFSETQRNKGNFPGRFSGRQFSNSRSEMNVSTLELGDSALYLCASTVEGAQPGAFFGQGTRLTVV.

This clone was detected only once. The rearrangement uses TRBV10-2 and TRBJ2-2, with 7 bases identical to TRBD2. V was pared by 2 bases and J by 5 bases, with 11 bases of the junction left unmatched. The CDR3 contains 17 residues. Germline values: CDR1 WSHSY, CDR2 SAAADI. The CDR3 sequence is CASSEVGGRLKTGELFF. CDR3 sequence (DNA): TGCGCCAGCAGTGAGGTGGGGGGGAGGTTGAAAACCGGGGAGCTGTTTTTT.

J is TRBJ2-1 and V is TRBV7-2, with 13 bases identical to TRBD2. The CDR3 is 16 amino acids. Germline values: CDR1 SGHTA, CDR2 FQGNSA. The V and J ends lost 4 bases and 4 bases, in that order; junction bases with no gene match: 4. CDR3 region: CASSSEGLAGYNEQFF. The CDR3 coding sequence is TGTGCCAGCAGCTCCGAGGGACTAGCGGGGTACAATGAGCAGTTCTTC.

The chain employs TRBV5-1 and TRBJ2-1; 7 bases map to TRBD2. V shed 4 bases, J shed 1 base, and the junction held 8 bases outside the gene matches. Germline V lookup: CDR1 SGHRS, CDR2 YFSETQ. The CDR3 runs 16 residues. The CDR3 bases are TGCGCCAGCAGCACGAGGGAGGGGACGTCCTACAATGAGCAGTTCTTC. Protein product: CASSTREGTSYNEQFF.

This chain links TRBV10-3 with TRBJ2-1, with a possible D match to TRBD2 (5 bases). The CDR3 covers 10 residues. Germline loops: CDR1 ENHRY, CDR2 SYGVKD. Deletions cut 6 bases from V and 9 bases from J, with 6 bases between. CDR3 amino acids: CAIRSGEQFF. DNA of the CDR3: TGTGCCATCAGGAGCGGTGAGCAGTTCTTC.

J is TRBJ2-6 and V is TRBV19; 8 bases map to TRBD1. Germline CDR1 and CDR2: LNHDA and SQIVND (reference sequence). This CDR3 is built from 17 residues. The trim removed 7 bases at V and 0 bases at J, leaving 8 bases unmatched. CDR3 protein: CASTRDRRISGANVLTF. CDR3 coding DNA: TGTGCCAGTACCAGGGACAGGCGTATCTCTGGGGCCAACGTCCTGACTTTC.

Here the CDR3 DNA reads TGTGCCAGCAGTCTCACCGGGACAGATACCTACGAGCAGTACTTC. Encoded protein: CASSLTGTDTYEQYF. The V and J genes are TRBV11-2 and TRBJ2-7, with 7 bases that match TRBD1. The CDR3 length is 15 residues. Germline CDR1 SGHAT, CDR2 FQNNGV. After removal of 6 bases from V and 2 bases from J, the junction contained 10 bases not matched to a gene.

This clone was seen only once. J is TRBJ2-7 and V is TRBV5-6; weak D call: TRBD2 (6 bases). The CDR3 is 14 residues long. V lost 4 bases to trimming and J lost 5 bases, with 16 bases between them. Germline-derived CDR1 and CDR2 are SGHDT and YYEEEE. CDR3 sequence (DNA): TGTGCCAGCAGCGGCACCGGGACTCAGGACGAGCAGTACTTC. Translation gives CASSGTGTQDEQYF.